Shown below are 3 T cell receptor beta chains from a single sample sequenced in a study of shared clonotypes between healthy human individuals. Generated by immunoSEQ multiplex PCR, the TCRdb table keeps only in-frame clones and is missing some. The table records some 1.4 million clones, roughly 96% of them present only once. Sequencing input: naive CD4+ T cells sorted from blood. Subset in this sample: CD45RA+ positively selected. Source of these receptors: a man aged 25 to 40 in good health.

The V and J genes are TRBV27 and TRBJ2-4; TRBD2 agrees at 9 bases. This CDR3 comprises 16 residues. The germline CDR1 and CDR2 sequences are MNHEY and SMNVEV (reference sequence). V was clipped by 7 bases and J by 6 bases; unmatched bases: 13. CDR3 loop: CASKDKLSGRGNIQYF. In nucleotides, the CDR3 is TGTGCCAGCAAAGACAAACTTAGCGGGAGAGGAAACATTCAGTACTTC.

The chain recombines TRBV28 with TRBJ1-2; 7 bases are shared with TRBD1. CDR3 length: 14 amino acids. J lost 4 bases, V lost 5 bases, and 7 bases had no gene match. Germline CDR1 and CDR2: MDHEN and SYDVKM. CDR3 amino acids: CASSLARGPYGYTF. The CDR3 DNA reads TGTGCCAGCAGTCTAGCGAGGGGGCCCTATGGCTACACCTTC.

The chain couples TRBV12-5 to TRBJ2-7, with no clear D. This CDR3 has 12 residues. Germline-derived CDR1 and CDR2 are LGHNT and FRNRAP. Trimming removed 7 bases from V and 2 bases from J, with 9 bases in between. For the CDR3, the DNA is TGTGCTAGTGCCCTAACCCCCTACGAGCAGTACTTC. Its protein product is CASALTPYEQYF. Full variable domain (rest looked up from reference TRBV12-5 and TRBJ2-7): DARVTQTPRHKVTEMGQEVTMRCQPILGHNTVFWYRQTMMQGLELLAYFRNRAPLDDSGMPKDRFSAEMPDATLATLKIQPSEPRDSAVYFCASALTPYEQYFGPGTRLTVT.